This T cell receptor beta chain was retrieved from a study of blood T cell repertoires in COVID-19. Study in general: The United States, Italy and Spain provided the acute and convalescent COVID-19 samples. T cells, B-cell-depleted T cells, or PBMCs provided the cDNA or gDNA that served as material.

V was shortened by 4 bases and J by 2 bases, with 11 bases between the two germline ends. The V gene's germline CDR1 is KGHDR and CDR2 SFDVKD. There are 15 residues in the CDR3. Per the original data handling: Nucleated cell counts were estimated from reference gene primer amplification. The data were produced by immunoSEQ multiplex PCR, yet TCRdb's version contains in-frame clones alone and is incomplete. V, J and clone size reflect that table, while D and trimming were determined from the DNA. This table has roughly 350,000 clones, approximately 90% appearing once. The chain is built from TRBV24-1 and TRBJ2-1; weak D call: TRBD2 (5 bases). The source is a woman younger than 30 who had recovered from COVID-19. Sequenced: peripheral blood. Here the CDR3 reads CATSEPSGTYNEQFF. In nucleotides, the CDR3 is TGTGCCACCAGTGAACCCTCCGGGACCTACAATGAGCAGTTCTTC.